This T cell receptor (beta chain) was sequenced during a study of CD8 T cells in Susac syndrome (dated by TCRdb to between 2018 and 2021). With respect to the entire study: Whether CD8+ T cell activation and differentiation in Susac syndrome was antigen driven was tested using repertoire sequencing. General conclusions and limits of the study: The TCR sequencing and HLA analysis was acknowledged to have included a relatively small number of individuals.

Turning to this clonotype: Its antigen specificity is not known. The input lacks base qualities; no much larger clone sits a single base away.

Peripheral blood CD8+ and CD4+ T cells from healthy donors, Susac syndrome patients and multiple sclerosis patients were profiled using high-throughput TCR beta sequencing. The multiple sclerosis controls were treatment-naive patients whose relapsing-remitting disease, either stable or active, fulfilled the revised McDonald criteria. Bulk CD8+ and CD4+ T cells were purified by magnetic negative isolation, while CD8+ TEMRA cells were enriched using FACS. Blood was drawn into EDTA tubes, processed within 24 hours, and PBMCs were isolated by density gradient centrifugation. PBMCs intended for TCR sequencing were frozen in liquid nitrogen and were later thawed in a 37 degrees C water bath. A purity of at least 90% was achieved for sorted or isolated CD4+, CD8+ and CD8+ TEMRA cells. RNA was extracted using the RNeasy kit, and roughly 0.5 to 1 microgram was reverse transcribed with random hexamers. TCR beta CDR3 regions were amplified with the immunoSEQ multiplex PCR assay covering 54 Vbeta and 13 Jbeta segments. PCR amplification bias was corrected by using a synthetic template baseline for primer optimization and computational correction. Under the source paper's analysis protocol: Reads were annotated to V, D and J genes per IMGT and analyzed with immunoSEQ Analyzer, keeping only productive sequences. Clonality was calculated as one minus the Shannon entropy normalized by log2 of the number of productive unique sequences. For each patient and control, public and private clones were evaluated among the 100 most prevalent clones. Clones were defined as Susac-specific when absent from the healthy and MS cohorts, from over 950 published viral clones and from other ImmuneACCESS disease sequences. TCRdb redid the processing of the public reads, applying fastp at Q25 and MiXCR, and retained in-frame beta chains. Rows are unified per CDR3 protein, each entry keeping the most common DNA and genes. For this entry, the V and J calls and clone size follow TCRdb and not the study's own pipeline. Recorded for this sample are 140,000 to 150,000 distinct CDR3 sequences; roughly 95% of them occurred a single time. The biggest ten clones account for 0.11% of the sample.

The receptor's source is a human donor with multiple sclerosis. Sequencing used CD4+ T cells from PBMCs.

Read as DNA, the sequence is TGTGCCAGCAGCCAGGGACTCCTTCCCCATGAGCAGTTCTTC. Its translation reads: CASSQGLLPHEQFF. The chain links TRBV7-3 with TRBJ2-1; a weak D assignment points to TRBD2 (6 bases agree). Its CDR3 holds 14 amino acids, cysteine through phenylalanine. Just the 42-base CDR3 DNA is kept, in frame starting at base 1. CDR1 SGHTA and CDR2 FQGTGA are derived from the germline V gene. Between the V and J ends, shortened by 5 bases and 8 bases respectively, the junction contains 16 bases.